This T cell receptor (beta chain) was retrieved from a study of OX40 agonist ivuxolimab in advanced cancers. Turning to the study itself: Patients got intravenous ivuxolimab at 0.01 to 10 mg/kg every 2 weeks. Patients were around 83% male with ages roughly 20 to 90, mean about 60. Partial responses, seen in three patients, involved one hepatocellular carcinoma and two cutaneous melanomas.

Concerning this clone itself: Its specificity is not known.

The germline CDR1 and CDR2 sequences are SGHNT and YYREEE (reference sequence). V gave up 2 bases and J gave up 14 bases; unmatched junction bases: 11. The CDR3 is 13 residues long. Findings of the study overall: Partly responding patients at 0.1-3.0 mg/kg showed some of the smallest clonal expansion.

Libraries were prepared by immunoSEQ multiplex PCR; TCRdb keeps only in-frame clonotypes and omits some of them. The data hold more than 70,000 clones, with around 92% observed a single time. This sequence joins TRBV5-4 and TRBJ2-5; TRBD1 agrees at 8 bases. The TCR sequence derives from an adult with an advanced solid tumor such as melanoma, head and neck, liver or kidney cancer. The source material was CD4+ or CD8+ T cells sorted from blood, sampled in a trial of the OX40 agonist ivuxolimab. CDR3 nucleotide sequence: TGTGCCAGCAGCTTCTTCCGGGACAGGCTGCCTTACTTC. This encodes CASSFFRDRLPYF.